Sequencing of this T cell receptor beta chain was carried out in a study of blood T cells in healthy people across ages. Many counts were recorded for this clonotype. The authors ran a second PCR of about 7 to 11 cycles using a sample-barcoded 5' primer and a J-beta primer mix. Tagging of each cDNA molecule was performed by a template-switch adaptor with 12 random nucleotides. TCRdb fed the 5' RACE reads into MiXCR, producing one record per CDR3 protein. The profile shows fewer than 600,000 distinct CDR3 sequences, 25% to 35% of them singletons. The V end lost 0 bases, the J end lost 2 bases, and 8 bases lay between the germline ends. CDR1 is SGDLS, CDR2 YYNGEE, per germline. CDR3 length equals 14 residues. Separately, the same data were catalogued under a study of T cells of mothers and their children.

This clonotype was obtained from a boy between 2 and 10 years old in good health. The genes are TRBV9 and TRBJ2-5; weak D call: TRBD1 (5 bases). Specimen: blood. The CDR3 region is CASSVDAGQETQYF. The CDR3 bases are TGTGCCAGCAGCGTAGATGCAGGGCAAGAGACCCAGTACTTC.